Listed below are T cell receptor beta chains from one sample, sequenced in a study of blood T cell repertoires in COVID-19. Method: immunoSEQ multiplex PCR; TCRdb's copy keeps in-frame clones and lacks some. The repertoire holds about 250,000 clones, with approximately 88% as singletons. The specimen was peripheral blood. The receptors come from a woman aged 25 to 39 with COVID-19, enrolled during active disease. Each CDR3 is given with its conserved first and last residue. D genes are given only for firm matches. The listing skips clone size in some rows; elsewhere it reads once, few, many or a size class.

d_gene,j_gene,abundance,v_gene,CDR3aa,CDR3nt
.,TRBJ2-1,.,TRBV3-1/TRBV3-2,CASSLDIISYNEQFF,TGTGCCAGCAGCCTCGACATCATCTCCTACAATGAGCAGTTCTTC
TRBD2,TRBJ2-3,once,TRBV7-2,CASSFGGAGSDTQYF,TGTGCCAGCAGCTTCGGGGGGGCGGGATCAGATACGCAGTATTTT
.,TRBJ1-5,.,TRBV18,CASSPERDSNQPQHF,TGTGCCAGCTCACCCGAGAGGGATAGCAATCAGCCCCAGCATTTT
TRBD1,TRBJ1-3,.,TRBV29-1,CSVATGAGNTIYF,TGCAGCGTTGCTACAGGGGCTGGAAACACCATATATTTT
.,TRBJ2-1,.,TRBV4-3,CASSQDSSYNEQFF,TGCGCCAGCAGCCAAGACAGCTCCTACAATGAGCAGTTCTTC
.,TRBJ2-1,.,TRBV6-5,CASSYSSWGGANEQFF,TGTGCCAGCAGTTACTCGTCCTGGGGGGGGGCCAATGAGCAGTTCTTC
.,TRBJ2-1,.,TRBV4-2,CASSQDRTPGLAGNEFF,TGTGCCAGCAGCCAAGATCGAACCCCTGGCCTAGCAGGCAATGAGTTCTTC
.,TRBJ1-4,.,TRBV28,CASSLSGGREKLFF,TGTGCCAGCAGTTTATCGGGTGGTCGGGAAAAACTGTTTTTT
.,TRBJ1-1,.,TRBV4-1,CASSQDVFSGNTEAFF,TGCGCCAGCAGCCAAGATGTATTTTCGGGGAACACTGAAGCTTTCTTT
.,TRBJ1-3,.,TRBV3-1/TRBV3-2,CASSQAGYSGNTIYF,TGTGCCAGCAGCCAAGCCGGTTACTCTGGAAACACCATATATTTT
.,TRBJ2-1,.,TRBV18,CASSPWRARYNEQFF,TGTGCCAGCTCACCTTGGAGGGCGCGGTACAATGAGCAGTTCTTC
TRBD1,TRBJ1-4,.,TRBV5-4,CASSSGTGNEKLFF,TGTGCCAGCAGTTCCGGGACAGGGAATGAAAAACTGTTTTTT
TRBD1,TRBJ2-7,.,TRBV2,CASMTGPYEQYF,TGTGCCAGCATGACAGGGCCCTACGAGCAGTACTTC
TRBD1,TRBJ1-2,.,TRBV7-2,CASRSAGGYGYTF,TGTGCCAGCAGGTCAGCAGGGGGCTATGGCTACACCTTC
.,TRBJ1-5,.,TRBV27,CASSLQGGRQPQHF,TGTGCCAGCAGTTTACAGGGAGGTCGTCAGCCCCAGCATTTT
.,TRBJ2-3,.,TRBV11-2,CASSAAATDTQYF,TGTGCCAGCTCGGCAGCGGCTACAGATACGCAGTATTTT
TRBD2,TRBJ2-5,.,TRBV4-3,CASSQGLAGDQETQYF,TGCGCCAGCAGTCAAGGACTAGCGGGAGACCAAGAGACCCAGTACTTC
TRBD1,TRBJ1-3,.,TRBV5-4,CASSSTGRSGNTIYF,TGTGCCAGCAGCTCGACAGGGCGCTCTGGAAACACCATATATTTT
.,TRBJ2-1,.,TRBV5-6,CASSPTGFVNEQFF,TGTGCCAGCAGCCCAACAGGGTTCGTCAATGAGCAGTTCTTC
TRBD1,TRBJ1-4,.,TRBV5-1,CASTLSGTGLEKLFF,TGCGCCAGCACCCTGTCCGGGACAGGGCTTGAAAAACTGTTTTTT
TRBD1,TRBJ2-7,once,TRBV6-5,CASSYSDRGTYEQYF,TGTGCCAGCAGTTACTCGGACAGGGGTACCTACGAGCAGTACTTC
TRBD1,TRBJ2-7,.,TRBV7-8,CASSPRTRQGGYYEQYF,TGTGCCAGCAGCCCCCGGACGCGACAGGGGGGATACTACGAGCAGTACTTC
TRBD2,TRBJ2-5,.,TRBV5-4,CASSYSGGARESYF,TGTGCCAGCAGCTATAGCGGGGGGGCGCGTGAGTCCTACTTC
.,TRBJ2-3,.,TRBV11-2,CASNFLGGTDTQYF,TGTGCCAGCAACTTCCTAGGGGGCACAGATACGCAGTATTTT
.,TRBJ1-3,few,TRBV21-1,CASSKRSGGLCFGNTIYF,TGTGCCAGCAGCAAGAGGTCAGGGGGCCTTTGTTTTGGAAACACCATATATTTT
.,TRBJ1-4,.,TRBV5-4,CASSLSQATNEKLFF,TGTGCCAGCAGCCTCTCACAGGCAACTAATGAAAAACTGTTTTTT
.,TRBJ2-5,.,TRBV7-8,CASSLDRAQETQYF,TGTGCCAGCAGCTTAGACAGGGCCCAAGAGACCCAGTACTTC
.,TRBJ2-7,.,TRBV4-1,CASSARDSSYEQYF,TGCGCCAGCAGCGCCCGGGACTCCTCCTACGAGCAGTACTTC
TRBD1,TRBJ1-1,.,TRBV4-1,CASSRQGRTEAFF,TGCGCCAGCAGCCGACAGGGGCGTACTGAAGCTTTCTTT
TRBD1,TRBJ1-5,.,TRBV19,CASSGDREVQPQHF,TGTGCCAGTAGTGGCGACAGGGAGGTTCAGCCCCAGCATTTT
.,TRBJ2-5,.,TRBV9,CASSVAPGLGGTQYF,TGTGCCAGCAGCGTAGCCCCGGGCCTAGGGGGGACCCAGTACTTC
.,TRBJ2-5,.,TRBV5-1,CASFPGEGGGKTQYF,TGCGCCAGTTTCCCGGGTGAAGGGGGAGGGAAGACCCAGTACTTC
.,TRBJ1-4,.,TRBV11-2,CASSLWGGLGEKLFF,TGTGCCAGCAGCTTATGGGGGGGATTAGGTGAAAAACTGTTTTTT
.,TRBJ1-3,.,TRBV6-6,CASRWALSGNTIYF,TGTGCCAGCAGGTGGGCTCTCTCTGGAAACACCATATATTTT
TRBD1,TRBJ1-2,.,TRBV18,CASSPGSTGGDGYTF,TGTGCCAGCTCACCAGGGTCGACAGGGGGAGATGGCTACACCTTC
TRBD2,TRBJ2-1,.,TRBV14,CASSERGTSGRSSYNEQFF,TGTGCCAGCAGCGAAAGGGGGACTAGCGGGAGGAGCTCCTACAATGAGCAGTTCTTC
TRBD1,TRBJ1-4,once,TRBV28,CASSSPRTGHTNEKLFF,TGTGCCAGCAGTTCCCCCCGGACAGGGCACACTAATGAAAAACTGTTTTTT
.,TRBJ1-4,few,TRBV28,CASSFWQNEKLFF,TGTGCCAGCAGTTTCTGGCAGAATGAAAAACTGTTTTTT
.,TRBJ1-2,few,TRBV5-1,CASSLDPGGSLPGYTF,TGCGCCAGCAGCTTGGACCCTGGGGGGAGTCTTCCTGGCTACACCTTC
.,TRBJ1-1,.,TRBV3-1/TRBV3-2,CASSQGPGEAFF,TGTGCCAGCAGCCAAGGGCCAGGAGAAGCTTTCTTT
TRBD1,TRBJ2-7,.,TRBV6-5,CASSYSWTGAYEQYF,TGTGCCAGCAGTTACTCCTGGACAGGGGCCTACGAGCAGTACTTC
.,TRBJ2-5,.,TRBV3-1/TRBV3-2,CASSQNRAAETQYF,TGTGCCAGCAGTCAAAACAGGGCTGCGGAGACCCAGTACTTC
.,TRBJ1-1,.,TRBV2,CASITSQGGATEAFF,TGTGCCAGCATCACCTCTCAGGGCGGTGCCACTGAAGCTTTCTTT
.,TRBJ2-6,.,TRBV27,CASSSISGANVLTF,TGTGCCAGCAGTTCTATTTCTGGGGCCAACGTCCTGACTTTC
TRBD1,TRBJ2-1,.,TRBV27,CASSQGQGRNNEQFF,TGTGCCAGCAGTCAGGGACAGGGGAGGAACAATGAGCAGTTCTTC
TRBD2,TRBJ2-5,few,TRBV9,CASSVGLAGGRETQYF,TGTGCCAGCAGCGTAGGGCTAGCGGGGGGACGGGAGACCCAGTACTTC
.,TRBJ2-7,.,TRBV25-1,CASSDDSLSYEQYF,TGTGCCAGCAGTGACGACAGCCTGTCCTACGAGCAGTACTTC
TRBD2,TRBJ2-3,.,TRBV11-2,CASSLLRGRDTQYF,TGTGCCAGCAGCTTATTGCGGGGGAGGGATACGCAGTATTTT
TRBD1,TRBJ1-2,.,TRBV10-3,CAISARQGKVDYGYTF,TGTGCCATCAGTGCGCGACAGGGGAAAGTCGACTATGGCTACACCTTC
.,TRBJ2-7,.,TRBV27,CASGRGTGPNEQYF,TGTGCCAGCGGGAGGGGAACAGGGCCCAACGAGCAGTACTTC
TRBD2,TRBJ2-3,.,TRBV6-1,CASSEGGGGTDTQYF,TGTGCCAGCAGTGAGGGGGGGGGTGGCACAGATACGCAGTATTTT
TRBD1,TRBJ1-6,.,TRBV5-6,CASSLGRQGRSPLHF,TGTGCCAGCAGCTTGGGCAGACAGGGTCGTTCACCCCTCCACTTT
.,TRBJ2-3,.,TRBV5-1,CASSLGASGGTDTQYF,TGCGCCAGCAGCTTGGGGGCGTCCGGTGGCACAGATACGCAGTATTTT
TRBD1,TRBJ2-1,.,TRBV27,CASRPEGAAYNEQFF,TGTGCCAGCAGACCCGAGGGGGCCGCCTACAATGAGCAGTTCTTC
TRBD1,TRBJ1-6,.,TRBV6-5,CASTRGTGVSPLHF,TGTGCCAGCACCCGGGGGACAGGGGTCTCACCCCTCCACTTT